Presented here are 32 T cell receptor beta chains from one specimen sequenced in a study of cytomegalovirus exposure and HLA in healthy donors (dated by TCRdb to about 2017). Library preparation employed the immunoSEQ multiplex PCR assay. For the multiplex PCR, a mixture combining 60 forward primers for TCR Vbeta segments and 13 reverse primers for TCR Jbeta segments was used. In TCRdb, the immuneACCESS table is reduced to in-frame sequences with V and J assigned. These tables do not hold every clone; where another copy was compared, an unresolved V gene accounts for under half, and the others remain unexplained. This sample gives about 220,000 clones in total; approximately 88% of them show up just once. The top ten clones comprise 0.71% of the sample. Sequences were obtained from PBMCs. The receptor source for this set is a boy aged 2 to 10 in good health and CMV-seronegative.

This sequence joins TRBV27 and TRBJ1-2, with 9 bases aligning to TRBD1. The junction had 1 base not matched to a gene; V was cut back by 2 bases and J by 3 bases. The CDR3 totals 14 residues. Germline V lookup: CDR1 MNHEY, CDR2 SMNVEV (reference sequence). DNA for the CDR3: TGTGCCAGCAGTTTAGGGACAGGGTACTATGGCTACACCTTC. It encodes CASSLGTGYYGYTF.

V gene TRBV28 combines with J gene TRBJ2-5; D call uncertain. CDR1 and CDR2 (germline): MDHEN, SYDVKM. There are 11 residues in the CDR3. V shed 6 bases and J shed 2 bases, with 4 bases lying between them. CDR3 in DNA: TGTGCCAGCAGGCTACAAGAGACCCAGTACTTC. It encodes CASRLQETQYF.

This clone is a singleton in its sample. The genes are TRBV7-6 and TRBJ2-1, with D possibly being TRBD2 (6 bases). V lost 6 bases and J lost 2, with 20 bases in between. This CDR3 is built from 17 residues. CDR1 and CDR2 from the germline V gene are SGHVS and FNYEAQ. The CDR3 nucleotides read TGTGCCAGCAGGGATCCTCGAGCCGGGAGCACCTACAATGAGCAGTTCTTC. It is translated as CASRDPRAGSTYNEQFF.

The chain couples TRBV7-2 to TRBJ2-2, with D possibly matching TRBD2 (6 bases). Trimming removed 4 bases from V and 6 bases from J, with 9 bases in between. Germline V lookup: CDR1 SGHTA, CDR2 FQGNSA. The CDR3 has 13 amino acids. As DNA, the CDR3 is TGTGCCAGCAGCTCGGAGGGAGCCGGGGAGCTGTTTTTT. Protein: CASSSEGAGELFF.

This chain links TRBV18 with TRBJ2-1; TRBD2 aligns across 9 bases. Germline CDR1 and CDR2: KGHSH and LQKENI. Losses at the gene ends were 2 bases for V and 0 bases for J; bases not matched to a gene: 2. The CDR3 has 16 residues. CDR3 sequence: CASSPASGNSYNEQFF. The CDR3 coding sequence is TGTGCCAGCTCACCAGCTAGCGGGAACTCCTACAATGAGCAGTTCTTC. The whole variable domain, filled in from reference TRBV18 and TRBJ2-1, reads NAGVMQNPRHLVRRRGQEARLRCSPMKGHSHVYWYRQLPEEGLKFMVYLQKENIIDESGMPKERFSAEFPKEGPSILRIQQVVRGDSAAYFCASSPASGNSYNEQFFGPGTRLTVL.

In its sample, this clone was seen a few times. V and J are TRBV6-4 and TRBJ2-5, with 7 bases matching TRBD2. The length of the CDR3 is 14 residues. Trimming took 3 bases from V and 2 from J; bases not matched to a gene: 3. Germline V lookup: CDR1 MRHNA, CDR2 SNTAGT. The CDR3 region is CASSEAGAQETQYF. CDR3 nucleotides: TGTGCCAGCAGTGAGGCGGGAGCTCAAGAGACCCAGTACTTC.

The CDR3 loop is CAISEAGTSGYNEQFF. DNA of the CDR3: TGTGCCATCAGTGAGGCCGGGACTAGCGGTTACAATGAGCAGTTCTTC. J is TRBJ2-1 and V is TRBV10-3, with TRBD2 identical over 11 bases. Per the germline V gene, CDR1 is ENHRY and CDR2 is SYGVKD. V lost 2 bases, J lost 4 bases, and 4 bases stayed unmatched. The CDR3 spans 16 residues.

The chain recombines TRBV27 with TRBJ2-1, with 14 bases lining up with TRBD2. Germline loops: CDR1 MNHEY, CDR2 SMNVEV (reference sequence). The J segment lost 3 bases and the V segment lost 7 bases, leaving 11 bases of the junction unmatched. The CDR3 runs 18 residues. The CDR3 DNA sequence: TGTGCCAGCACCACCGGACTAGCGGGGGGCGGCCTCTACAATGAGCAGTTCTTC. Translating gives CASTTGLAGGGLYNEQFF.

The gene calls are TRBV14 and TRBJ1-1; D gene ambiguous. Germline values: CDR1 SGHDN, CDR2 FVKESK. The CDR3 consists of 11 residues. V was cut by 6 bases and J by 7 bases, with 9 bases left in between. The CDR3 nucleotides are TGTGCCAGCAGTCGGAGTGGTGAAGCTTTCTTT. Translating it yields CASSRSGEAFF.

The V call is TRBV6-1, the J call TRBJ2-3, with 9 bases that match TRBD2. This CDR3 is 15 amino acids long. Germline values: CDR1 MNHNS, CDR2 SASEGT. The J segment lost 5 bases and the V segment lost 4 bases, leaving 7 bases of the junction unmatched. The CDR3 sequence is CASSGGTSLEDTQYF. The CDR3 bases are TGTGCCAGCAGTGGTGGGACTAGCCTTGAAGATACGCAGTATTTT.

The rearrangement links TRBV7-3 to TRBJ1-1; 8 nucleotides line up with TRBD1. The CDR3 contains 13 residues. Per the germline V gene, CDR1 is SGHTA and CDR2 is FQGTGA. V was pared by 5 bases and J by 6 bases, with 5 bases of the junction left unmatched. For the CDR3, the DNA is TGTGCCAGCAGCCCTGCAGGGGGCTCTGAAGCTTTCTTT. Its protein product is CASSPAGGSEAFF.

The V gene is TRBV9, the J gene TRBJ2-1, with unresolved D. Looked up from germline, CDR1 is SGDLS and CDR2 is YYNGEE. The CDR3 spans 15 residues. V lost 4 bases and J 6 bases, leaving 17 bases between the germline ends. CDR3 residues: CASSPRLSPANEQFF. The CDR3 DNA reads as TGTGCCAGCAGCCCACGGTTAAGCCCCGCCAATGAGCAGTTCTTC.

This clone was picked up one time. The chain joins TRBV30 to TRBJ1-1; D is undetermined. V was cut by 3 bases and J by 0 bases, with 14 bases left in between. Per the germline V gene, CDR1 is GTSNPN and CDR2 is SVGIG (reference sequence). The CDR3 has 15 residues. The CDR3 reads CAWSYREVLNTEAFF. CDR3 sequence (DNA): TGTGCCTGGAGCTACCGGGAGGTGTTGAACACTGAAGCTTTCTTT.

The V and J genes are TRBV6-6 and TRBJ2-3, with D possibly TRBD1 on 6 matching bases. V lost 8 bases, J lost 5 bases, and 17 bases lay in between. Looked up from germline, CDR1 is MNHNY and CDR2 is SVGAGI (reference sequence). This CDR3 spans 14 amino acids. The CDR3 loop reads CASLAGGGLDTQYF. As DNA, the CDR3 is TGTGCCAGCCTCGCTGGGGGCGGTTTAGATACGCAGTATTTT.

This sequence joins TRBV7-3 and TRBJ1-1; TRBD1 might be the D (5 bases). Trimming removed 1 base from V and 1 base from J, with 10 bases in between. The CDR3 spans 15 residues. Germline V gene data show CDR1 as SGHTA and CDR2 as FQGTGA. DNA of the CDR3: TGTGCCAGCAGCTTAAGGGGGGGAGGGAACACTGAAGCTTTCTTT. It translates to CASSLRGGGNTEAFF.

The J gene is TRBJ2-3, the V gene TRBV7-3, with TRBD2 identical over 10 bases. The CDR3 consists of 17 residues. Germline CDR1 and CDR2: SGHTA and FQGTGA. Trimming cost V 4 bases and J 2 bases; bases outside gene matches: 9. CDR3 nucleotide sequence: TGTGCCAGCAGCTCCCCGGGACTAGCGACGGACACAGATACGCAGTATTTT. This encodes CASSSPGLATDTDTQYF.

In its sample, this clone was seen once. The chain uses TRBV2 and TRBJ1-5; 11 bases line up with TRBD1. CDR3 length: 17 residues. In germline, CDR1 is SNHLY, CDR2 FYNNEI. The V and J ends lost 0 bases and 4 bases, in that order; junction bases with no gene match: 5. The CDR3 DNA reads TGTGCCAGCAGTGAAGCGTGGGGGACAGGGGGAAATCAGCCCCAGCATTTT. Translated, it gives CASSEAWGTGGNQPQHF.

The V gene is TRBV27, the J gene TRBJ2-7; 9 nucleotides align to TRBD2. This CDR3 has 15 amino acids. V shed 5 bases, J shed 2 bases, and the junction held 7 bases outside the gene matches. The V gene's germline CDR1 is MNHEY and CDR2 SMNVEV (reference sequence). The CDR3 is CASSSGLARTYEQYF. The DNA for the CDR3 is TGTGCCAGCAGTAGTGGACTAGCGCGTACCTACGAGCAGTACTTC.

About this clone: The sample contains more than one DNA sequence encoding this CDR3. The J gene is TRBJ2-1, the V gene TRBV6-5, with 11 bases that match TRBD2. This CDR3 is 15 amino acids long. V trimming: 5 bases; J trimming: 4 bases; junction bases outside the gene matches: 4. Germline V gives CDR1 MNHEY, CDR2 SVGAGI. CDR3: CASSPLAGAYNEQFF. The CDR3 coding sequence is TGTGCCAGCAGTCCACTAGCGGGAGCTTACAATGAGCAGTTCTTC.

The rearrangement links TRBV7-2 to TRBJ2-7; 8 bases agree with TRBD2. The CDR3 sequence is 16 residues long. Germline CDR1 is SGHTA and CDR2 is FQGNSA. V gave up 5 bases and J gave up 3 bases; unmatched junction bases: 12. The CDR3 spells CASSLFKRGPIYEQYF. In nucleotides, the CDR3 is TGTGCCAGCAGCCTCTTCAAGCGGGGGCCGATCTACGAGCAGTACTTC.

The rearrangement uses TRBV6-6 and TRBJ2-3; 7 nucleotides match TRBD2. With V trimmed by 6 bases and J by 9 bases, 0 bases remained unmatched. The germline CDR1 and CDR2 sequences are MNHNY and SVGAGI (reference sequence). CDR3 length: 10 residues. This CDR3 is CASSGGTQYF. CDR3 nucleotide sequence: TGTGCCAGCAGCGGGGGGACGCAGTATTTT.

The chain has TRBV6-4 and TRBJ1-2; D gene ambiguous. The V and J ends lost 5 bases and 7 bases respectively, with 14 bases between them. The CDR3 extends over 13 amino acids. Germline loops: CDR1 MRHNA, CDR2 SNTAGT. CDR3 DNA: TGTGCCAGCAGTCCACGTGCCGGGAGTGGCTACACCTTC. This sequence encodes CASSPRAGSGYTF.

The chain uses TRBV7-6 and TRBJ2-7; possibly TRBD2 for D (7 bases). Trimming shortened V by 7 bases and J by 5 bases, and 21 bases separated the two germline ends. CDR3 size: 15 residues. Germline CDR1 reads SGHVS; CDR2 reads FNYEAQ. The CDR3 coding sequence is TGTGCCAGCATCCCCTTGGGGAGGGGGGGCCACGAGCAGTACTTC. Protein: CASIPLGRGGHEQYF.

This chain joins TRBV7-9 and TRBJ1-2; TRBD1 is a possible D gene (6 bases). Per the germline V gene, CDR1 is SEHNR and CDR2 is FQNEAQ (reference sequence). The length of the CDR3 is 14 residues. V lost 8 bases to trimming and J lost 8 bases, with 21 bases between them. For the CDR3, the DNA is TGTGCCAGCGGACAAAACAGGGATCTCTTAGGCTACACCTTC. Protein: CASGQNRDLLGYTF.

The chain links TRBV6-1 to TRBJ1-2, with TRBD1 matching 8 bases. In germline, CDR1 is MNHNS, CDR2 SASEGT. V shed 9 bases, J shed 3 bases, and the junction held 12 bases outside the gene matches. CDR3 length equals 15 residues. DNA of the CDR3: TGTGCCAGTATGATGGACAGGGACGGTTACTATGGCTACACCTTC. Protein product: CASMMDRDGYYGYTF.

This chain links TRBV5-1 with TRBJ2-5; tentative D call: TRBD1 (6 bases). The closer fit of TRBJ2-7 to the DNA end suggests the J call may be wrong. There are 15 residues in the CDR3. Germline V gene sequence: CDR1 SGHRS, CDR2 YFSETQ. The CDR3 DNA reads as TGCGCCAGCAGCCCGGGACACGATAGTCTCCACGAGCAGTACTTC. This sequence encodes CASSPGHDSLHEQYF.

The V call is TRBV7-6, the J call TRBJ1-6; no clear D. Germline-derived CDR1 and CDR2 are SGHVS and FNYEAQ. V dropped 1 base and J dropped 0 bases, with 10 bases sitting between them. The CDR3 contains 17 residues. The CDR3 sequence: CASSLEEPGSYNSPLHF. The DNA of the CDR3 is TGTGCCAGCAGCTTAGAGGAGCCTGGCTCCTATAATTCACCCCTCCACTTT. Full variable domain (remainder filled in from reference TRBV7-6 and TRBJ1-6): GAGVSQSPRYKVTKRGQDVALRCDPISGHVSLYWYRQALGQGPEFLTYFNYEAQQDKSGLPNDRFSAERPEGSISTLTIQRTEQRDSAMYRCASSLEEPGSYNSPLHFGNGTRLTVT.

The chain uses TRBV11-3 and TRBJ2-7; TRBD2 matches at 7 bases. Trimming removed 4 bases from V and 7 bases from J; junction bases left unmatched: 10. This CDR3 contains 14 residues. Germline V gene lookup returns CDR1 SGHNT and CDR2 YENEEA. Here the CDR3 reads CASSSGWEGGEQYF. Written as DNA, the CDR3 is TGTGCCAGCAGCTCCGGCTGGGAGGGAGGGGAGCAGTACTTC.

The chain couples TRBV29-1 to TRBJ1-1; D is unresolved. The CDR3 is made up of 13 amino acids. The germline V gene has CDR1 SQVTM and CDR2 ANQGSEA. V was clipped by 5 bases and J by 1 base, with 11 bases between them. CDR3 sequence reads: CSVRWGGNTEAFF. In nucleotides, the CDR3 is TGCAGCGTTAGGTGGGGAGGGAACACTGAAGCTTTCTTT.

The CDR3 loop reads CASSVVAGKTGELFF. CDR3 in DNA: TGTGCCAGCAGCGTAGTGGCGGGGAAGACCGGGGAGCTGTTTTTT. The chain has TRBV9 and TRBJ2-2; D is perhaps TRBD2 (6 bases). The CDR3 is made up of 15 amino acids. Germline CDR1 and CDR2: SGDLS and YYNGEE. V gave up 0 bases and J gave up 5 bases, with 11 bases separating them. The whole variable domain, remainder taken from reference TRBV9 and TRBJ2-2, is DSGVTQTPKHLITATGQRVTLRCSPRSGDLSVYWYQQSLDQGLQFLIQYYNGEERAKGNILERFSAQQFPDLHSELNLSSLELGDSALYFCASSVVAGKTGELFFGEGSRLTVL.

V and J are TRBV2 and TRBJ1-2, with D tentatively TRBD1 (6 bases). The V and J ends lost 2 bases and 2 bases respectively, with 15 bases between them. Germline values: CDR1 SNHLY, CDR2 FYNNEI. The CDR3 is 16 residues long. CDR3 in amino acids: CASSEFWTAFNYGYTF. CDR3 sequence (DNA): TGTGCCAGCAGTGAATTTTGGACAGCCTTCAACTATGGCTACACCTTC.

The rearrangement links TRBV20-1 to TRBJ1-2, with D perhaps matching TRBD1 (5 bases). The CDR3 is 11 residues long. Trimming cost V 4 bases and J 7 bases, with 10 bases left between them. From germline, CDR1 is DFQATT and CDR2 SNEGSKA (reference sequence). The DNA for the CDR3 is TGCAGTGCTAAAGGGGTTGGTGGCTACACCTTC. Translating gives CSAKGVGGYTF.